The 27 T cell receptor beta chains below all came from one sample that was sequenced in a study of blood T cell repertoires in COVID-19. Assay: immunoSEQ multiplex PCR; the TCRdb copy retains only in-frame clones and omits some. The sample lists under 120,000 clones, around 79% occurring once. Material: peripheral blood. These receptors all stem from a man in his sixties or seventies with active or convalescent COVID-19.

The chain links TRBV5-1 to TRBJ2-5; TRBD2 might be the D (6 bases). From germline, CDR1 is SGHRS and CDR2 YFSETQ. The CDR3 consists of 16 residues. The ends were cut back, 5 bases at V and 1 base at J, with 18 bases in the middle. The CDR3 nucleotides are TGCGCCAGCAGACGGCTTGGCGGGATGGCCCAAGAGACCCAGTACTTC. It yields the protein CASRRLGGMAQETQYF.

The V call is TRBV5-1, the J call TRBJ2-5, with D hard to call. The CDR3 contains 14 residues. Trimming cost V 0 bases and J 2 bases, with 8 bases left between them. Germline loops: CDR1 SGHRS, CDR2 YFSETQ. The CDR3 DNA follows: TGCGCCAGCAGCTTGGAGCCGGAGCAAGAGACCCAGTACTTC. It is translated as CASSLEPEQETQYF.

V usage is TRBV5-5 and J usage is TRBJ1-5; tentatively, D is TRBD1 (5 bases). Trimming took 7 bases from V and 6 from J, leaving 17 bases between them. In germline, CDR1 is SGHKS, CDR2 YYEKEE (reference sequence). This CDR3 contains 14 residues. The chain's CDR3 is CASAGTAILQPQHF. For the CDR3, the DNA is TGTGCCAGCGCCGGGACTGCTATACTTCAGCCCCAGCATTTT.

V and J are TRBV15 and TRBJ1-1, with D uncertain. The CDR3 has 16 residues. CDR1 and CDR2 from the germline V gene are LNHNV and YYDKDF (reference sequence). V was clipped by 5 bases and J by 2 bases, with 18 bases between them. The CDR3 loop reads CATSPTAAAPNTEAFF. The CDR3 nucleotides read TGTGCCACCAGCCCTACGGCGGCGGCCCCCAACACTGAAGCTTTCTTT.

This sequence joins TRBV5-5 and TRBJ2-7; 11 bases map to TRBD1. Germline values: CDR1 SGHKS, CDR2 YYEKEE (reference sequence). CDR3 length: 14 amino acids. Trimming took 5 bases from V and 2 from J; bases not matched to a gene: 3. This CDR3 reads CASRRTGGPYEQYF. CDR3 sequence (DNA): TGTGCCAGCAGACGGACAGGGGGCCCCTACGAGCAGTACTTC.

The chain couples TRBV27 to TRBJ2-7; D is ambiguous. Germline V gene data show CDR1 as MNHEY and CDR2 as SMNVEV (reference sequence). This CDR3 region has 12 residues. Trimming took 9 bases from V and 3 from J, leaving 12 bases between them. The chain's CDR3 is CASSFTGYEQYF. The DNA for the CDR3 is TGTGCCAGTTCCTTTACCGGCTACGAGCAGTACTTC.

This rearrangement joins TRBV12-3 or TRBV12-4 to TRBJ1-5; 7 bases line up with TRBD1. The CDR3 contains 13 residues. Trimming took 6 bases from V and 7 from J; bases not matched to a gene: 6. The CDR3 reads CASRSTGTQPQHF. The CDR3 nucleotides are TGTGCCAGCAGATCGACAGGGACGCAGCCCCAGCATTTT.

The V gene is TRBV5-1, the J gene TRBJ1-2, with D possibly TRBD1 on 5 matching bases. Trimming cost V 4 bases and J 4 bases, with 14 bases left between them. Germline values: CDR1 SGHRS, CDR2 YFSETQ. The CDR3 contains 14 residues. CDR3 nucleotide sequence: TGCGCCAGCAGCCTCGGGGGGGAGGCCTATGGCTACACCTTC. This translates into CASSLGGEAYGYTF.

This chain connects TRBV5-4 to TRBJ2-7, with D possibly TRBD2 on 6 matching bases. The CDR3 has 15 amino acids. Germline CDR1 SGHNT, CDR2 YYREEE (reference sequence). V lost 0 bases, J lost 0 bases, and 10 bases lay in between. CDR3 protein: CASSLAGGGSYEQYF. The DNA of the CDR3 is TGTGCCAGCAGCTTGGCCGGGGGAGGCTCCTACGAGCAGTACTTC. Filled out from reference TRBV5-4 and TRBJ2-7, the complete variable domain reads ETGVTQSPTHLIKTRGQQVTLRCSSQSGHNTVSWYQQALGQGPQFIFQYYREEENGRGNFPPRFSGLQFPNYSSELNVNALELDDSALYLCASSLAGGGSYEQYFGPGTRLTVT.

The rearrangement joins TRBV11-2 to TRBJ2-5; 16 nucleotides agree with TRBD2. The CDR3 consists of 18 residues. V shed 3 bases, J shed 1 base, and the junction held 5 bases outside the gene matches. CDR1 and CDR2 from the germline V gene are SGHAT and FQNNGV. CDR3 nucleotide sequence: TGTGCCAGCAGCTTTACCGGGACTAGCGGGAGGGCCCAAGAGACCCAGTACTTC. Its translation is CASSFTGTSGRAQETQYF.

The chain carries TRBV28 and TRBJ1-1; no firm D call. In germline, CDR1 is MDHEN, CDR2 SYDVKM. V was cut by 5 bases and J by 1 base, with 17 bases left in between. The CDR3 loop spans 16 amino acids. The CDR3 DNA reads TGTGCCAGCAGTCCTCTGACTGATGGTGGGAACACTGAAGCTTTCTTT. Its protein is CASSPLTDGGNTEAFF.

This clone was picked up a small number of times. The CDR3, as DNA: TGTGCCAGCAGCGCCGGGACAGGGCATTATAGCAATCAGCCCCAGCATTTT. Its protein product is CASSAGTGHYSNQPQHF. This chain joins TRBV7-9 and TRBJ1-5; 9 nucleotides agree with TRBD1. V was clipped by 5 bases and J by 0 bases; unmatched bases: 8. Germline assignment: CDR1 SEHNR and CDR2 FQNEAQ (reference sequence). CDR3 length equals 17 residues.

This rearrangement joins TRBV3-1 (or the pseudogene TRBV3-2) to TRBJ2-3; 10 bases map to TRBD2. Trimming at V came to 4 bases and at J to 1 base, leaving 5 bases not matched to a gene. The length of the CDR3 is 16 residues. Germline V gives CDR1 LGHDT, CDR2 YNNKEL (reference sequence). The CDR3, as DNA: TGTGCCAGCAGCCTCCGGACTAGCGGACGCACAGATACGCAGTATTTT. This encodes CASSLRTSGRTDTQYF.

The chain uses TRBV5-1 and TRBJ2-7, with 7 bases fitting TRBD2. V dropped 0 bases and J dropped 6; count of bases not matched to a gene: 3. In germline, CDR1 is SGHRS, CDR2 YFSETQ. The CDR3 spans 13 residues. CDR3 residues: CASSLGLAGEQYF. The CDR3 DNA follows: TGCGCCAGCAGCTTGGGACTAGCAGGCGAGCAGTACTTC. Complete variable domain (other parts from reference TRBV5-1 and TRBJ2-7): KAGVTQTPRYLIKTRGQQVTLSCSPISGHRSVSWYQQTPGQGLQFLFEYFSETQRNKGNFPGRFSGRQFSNSRSEMNVSTLELGDSALYLCASSLGLAGEQYFGPGTRLTVT.

The chain couples TRBV5-1 to TRBJ2-1, with 7 bases matching TRBD1. V was clipped by 1 base and J by 5 bases; unmatched bases: 6. The germline V gene encodes CDR1 SGHRS and CDR2 YFSETQ. This CDR3 is built from 15 residues. Here the CDR3 reads CASSLRDRRDNEQFF. The CDR3 DNA reads as TGCGCCAGCAGCTTGAGGGACAGAAGGGACAATGAGCAGTTCTTC.

This chain connects TRBV29-1 to TRBJ2-3, with a tentative D call TRBD2 (5 bases). V lost 3 bases to trimming and J lost 0 bases, with 10 bases between them. CDR3 length: 14 amino acids. Germline assignment: CDR1 SQVTM and CDR2 ANQGSEA. CDR3: CSVERVASTDTQYF. The CDR3, as DNA: TGCAGCGTTGAGAGGGTGGCGAGCACAGATACGCAGTATTTT.

This clone has just a few counts. The V and J genes are TRBV5-4 and TRBJ2-3; 14 bases map to TRBD2. V lost 4 bases, J lost 4 bases, and 2 bases stayed unmatched. Germline values: CDR1 SGHNT, CDR2 YYREEE (reference sequence). This CDR3 comprises 15 residues. The CDR3 spells CASSRTSGGSDTQYF. CDR3 sequence (DNA): TGTGCCAGCAGCAGGACTAGCGGGGGGTCAGATACGCAGTATTTT.

The V and J genes are TRBV5-4 and TRBJ2-5; TRBD2 might be the D (5 bases). Germline V gene lookup returns CDR1 SGHNT and CDR2 YYREEE (reference sequence). V lost 2 bases, J lost 1 base, and 18 bases lay in between. The CDR3 loop spans 17 amino acids. The CDR3: CASSFGGLRGRQETQYF. Here the CDR3 DNA reads TGTGCCAGCAGCTTCGGCGGGCTACGCGGGCGCCAAGAGACCCAGTACTTC.

The rearrangement joins TRBV6-5 to TRBJ1-2; a weak D match, TRBD1 (5 bases). Trimming cost V 7 bases and J 0 bases, with 12 bases left between them. There are 14 residues in the CDR3. Per germline, CDR1 MNHEY and CDR2 SVGAGI. CDR3 bases: TGTGCCAGCATTCGGGCAGGGACTAACTATGGCTACACCTTC. Its translation is CASIRAGTNYGYTF.

The chain uses TRBV4-2 and TRBJ1-2, with 11 bases identical to TRBD1. CDR1 and CDR2 (germline): LGHNA, YNFKEQ. V was clipped by 1 base and J by 7 bases; unmatched bases: 2. The CDR3 is 14 residues long. Written as DNA, the CDR3 is TGTGCCAGCAGCCAAGGCGGGACAGGGGGTGGCTACACCTTC. Translating it yields CASSQGGTGGGYTF.

CDR3 sequence: CASSAMTGAHSYEQYF. CDR3 coding DNA: TGTGCCAGCAGTGCAATGACAGGGGCCCATTCCTACGAGCAGTACTTC. This chain joins TRBV28 and TRBJ2-7, with TRBD1 matching 8 bases. Germline CDR1 MDHEN, CDR2 SYDVKM. Trimming took 5 bases from V and 1 from J; bases not matched to a gene: 10. This CDR3 is built from 16 residues.

This clone showed up just a few times. The chain recombines TRBV6-1 with TRBJ1-5; weak D call: TRBD1 (5 bases). CDR1 is MNHNS, CDR2 SASEGT, per germline. This CDR3 has 15 amino acids. V gave up 3 bases and J gave up 1 base, with 10 bases separating them. The DNA of the CDR3 is TGTGCCAGCAGTGAGCGGGGACCGAGCAATCAGCCCCAGCATTTT. Encoded protein: CASSERGPSNQPQHF.

The J gene is TRBJ1-2, the V gene TRBV3-1 (or the pseudogene TRBV3-2); perhaps TRBD1 as D (6 bases). Germline-derived CDR1 and CDR2 are LGHDT and YNNKEL (reference sequence). The CDR3 contains 16 residues. V lost 2 bases and J 6 bases, leaving 19 bases between the germline ends. CDR3 amino acids: CASSQLTGGAKNGYTF. The CDR3 bases are TGTGCCAGCAGCCAACTTACGGGGGGCGCAAAAAATGGCTACACCTTC.

The V gene is TRBV19, the J gene TRBJ1-1, with unresolved D. The CDR3 has 13 residues. V dropped 6 bases and J dropped 3 bases, with 11 bases sitting between them. The V gene's germline CDR1 is LNHDA and CDR2 SQIVND (reference sequence). Here the CDR3 DNA reads TGTGCCAGTAGGAACCCCAGTGACACTGAAGCTTTCTTT. This encodes CASRNPSDTEAFF.

The chain uses TRBV7-2 and TRBJ1-3; D unclear. The CDR3 is 15 amino acids. Trimming shortened V by 4 bases and J by 2 bases, and 12 bases separated the two germline ends. The germline V gene has CDR1 SGHTA and CDR2 FQGNSA. In DNA, the CDR3 is TGTGCCAGCAGCTCTGATACGGGGACTGGAAACACCATATATTTT. Its protein product is CASSSDTGTGNTIYF.

This sequence joins TRBV7-2 and TRBJ1-2; D remains unclear. The CDR3 contains 14 residues. V shed 1 base and J shed 1 base, with 7 bases lying between them. From germline, CDR1 is SGHTA and CDR2 FQGNSA. The CDR3 loop is CASSLGGLNYGYTF. The CDR3 bases are TGTGCCAGCAGCTTAGGCGGTCTTAACTATGGCTACACCTTC. The variable domain in full, completed from reference TRBV7-2 and TRBJ1-2, reads GAGVSQSPSNKVTEKGKDVELRCDPISGHTALYWYRQSLGQGLEFLIYFQGNSAPDKSGLPSDRFSAERTGGSVSTLTIQRTQQEDSAVYLCASSLGGLNYGYTFGSGTRLTVV.

This chain uses TRBV6-5 with TRBJ1-1; TRBD1 aligns across 7 bases. The germline CDR1 and CDR2 sequences are MNHEY and SVGAGI. This CDR3 is built from 14 residues. The trim removed 6 bases at V and 3 bases at J, leaving 7 bases unmatched. The CDR3 sequence: CASRETGTYTEAFF. CDR3 coding DNA: TGTGCCAGCAGGGAGACAGGGACCTACACTGAAGCTTTCTTT.